The entry below describes one T cell receptor (beta chain). Its specificity is unknown. This sample is drawn from a study of T cell repertoires in cytomegalovirus infection. Study in general: Evidence of both CMV infection and a matching HLA type came from public TCR beta signatures. Findings and limits, study-wide: Public TCR beta family frequency separated CMV-and-HLA carriers, including in an independent cohort.

TCRdb reprocessed the reads via MiXCR and lists one record per CDR3 protein. The top ten hold about 14% of the sample, which has 340,000 or so distinct CDR3 sequences, about 25% seen once. CDR1 is MNHEY, CDR2 SVGEGT, per germline. V lost 2 bases, J lost 7 bases, and 11 bases stayed unmatched. The CDR3 contains 17 residues. The rearrangement uses TRBV6-2 or TRBV6-3 and TRBJ2-3; 11 positions agree with TRBD2. The clonotype was recovered from a human donor in good health (CMV status not recorded). Some clones in this sample may be carry-over from other donors' samples. Sequenced here: cultured PBMCs, sampled from culture after CMV antigen stimulation. CDR3 coding DNA: TGTGCCAGCAGTTACCCCGGACTAGCGGGCGGTTTCCATACGCAGTATTTT. It codes for CASSYPGLAGGFHTQYF.